The source of this T cell receptor (beta chain) is a study of PD-1 blockade in classical Hodgkin lymphoma. Germline CDR1 reads MDHEN; CDR2 reads SYDVKM. Trimming removed 2 bases at V and 3 bases at J, with 21 bases between. The CDR3 consists of 18 residues. Sequencing was performed with immunoSEQ multiplex PCR; in TCRdb, only in-frame clones are kept and a portion is missing. Of tens of thousands of clones listed, 70% to 90% are singletons. Time point specified: cycle 4 day 1 (C4D1), after 5 to 7 weeks of nivolumab. The patients all showed relapse after autologous stem cell transplantation, while their brentuximab vedotin exposure varied. Researchers report purifying CD4+ T cells from thawed PBMCs by magnetic negative selection.

The receptor was derived from a human donor with classical Hodgkin lymphoma. The sample consisted of CD4+ T cells from blood, taken before the fourth cycle of nivolumab. The chain uses TRBV28 and TRBJ2-3; perhaps TRBD2 as D (7 bases). CDR3 nucleotide sequence: TGTGCCAGCAGTTTAGCCTATAGGGGGGAGGGACGAACAGATACGCAGTATTTT. Its protein product is CASSLAYRGEGRTDTQYF.